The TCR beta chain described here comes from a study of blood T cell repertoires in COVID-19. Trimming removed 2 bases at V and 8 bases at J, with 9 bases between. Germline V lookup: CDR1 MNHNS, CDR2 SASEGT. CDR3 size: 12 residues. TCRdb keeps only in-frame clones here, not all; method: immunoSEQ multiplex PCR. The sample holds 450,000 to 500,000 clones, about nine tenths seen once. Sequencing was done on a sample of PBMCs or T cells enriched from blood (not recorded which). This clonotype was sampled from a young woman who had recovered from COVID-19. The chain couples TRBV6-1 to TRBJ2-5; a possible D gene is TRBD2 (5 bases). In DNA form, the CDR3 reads TGTGCCAGCAGTGAAATCGGGATAACCCAGTACTTC. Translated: CASSEIGITQYF.